This T cell receptor (beta chain) was identified during a study of T-cell reconstitution after alpha-beta-depleted transplantation in children. Molecular barcoding with unique molecular identifiers was used for the TCRbeta library. One entry per CDR3 protein results from TCRdb running MiXCR on the PCR reads. The sample lists around 410,000 distinct CDR3 sequences; approximately 10% were seen once. This clonotype was picked up a small number of times. V gave up 1 base and J gave up 4 bases; unmatched junction bases: 5. The CDR3 has 16 amino acids. From germline, CDR1 is LGHNA and CDR2 YNFKEQ. The sequence was collected from a human donor who donated a stem cell graft to a child with acute myeloid leukemia. The source material was PBMCs from the stem cell graft donor, sampled from the stem cell graft. The chain carries TRBV4-2 and TRBJ2-5; 11 nucleotides line up with TRBD2. The CDR3 region is CASSQATSGIGETQYF. CDR3 nucleotides: TGTGCCAGCAGCCAAGCGACTAGCGGGATTGGAGAGACCCAGTACTTC.